The 21 T cell receptor beta chains listed next were all sequenced from one sample in a study of human T cells and chemical hapten exposure. The time point was: pre-sensitization, week 0. Treatment defined: therapeutic diphenylcyclopropenone sensitization with weekly scalp DPC. TCRdb independently ran MiXCR on the RACE reads; one entry per CDR3 protein. This table has a few hundred thousand distinct CDR3 sequences, approximately 7.5% appearing once. The specimen comprised whole blood, sampled in connection with sensitization to the hapten diphenylcyclopropenone (DPC). Receptor source: a man aged 18 to 35 with alopecia areata. Some clones in this sample may be carry-over from other donors' samples.

The chain employs TRBV27 and TRBJ2-7; TRBD2 might be the D (6 bases). This CDR3 contains 13 residues. Trimming removed 3 bases from V and 6 bases from J, with 12 bases in between. Per germline, CDR1 MNHEY and CDR2 SMNVEV (reference sequence). CDR3 nucleotides: TGTGCCAGCAGTTTCATTCCCGGGGGCGAGCAGTACGTC. Translating it yields CASSFIPGGEQYV.

This clonotype has at least ten counts. The V gene is TRBV20-1, the J gene TRBJ1-2; tentative D call: TRBD1 (5 bases). The CDR3 consists of 15 residues. Germline lookup yields CDR1 DFQATT and CDR2 SNEGSKA (reference sequence). Trimming stripped 5 bases from V and 2 bases from J, with 18 bases between. CDR3 in DNA: TGCAGTGCTTCAGTCGTGGCAGGGCGGAACTATGGCTACACCTTC. This gives the protein CSASVVAGRNYGYTF.

The chain joins TRBV7-9 to TRBJ2-7; no definite D call. With 0 bases removed from V and 0 bases from J, the gap between germline ends came to 9 bases. Germline lookup yields CDR1 SEHNR and CDR2 FQNEAQ (reference sequence). The CDR3 contains 15 residues. In nucleotides, the CDR3 is TGTGCCAGCAGCTTAGCCGCGGCAGCCTCCTACGAGCAGTACTTC. Amino acid sequence: CASSLAAAASYEQYF.

The rearrangement links TRBV12-3 or TRBV12-4 to TRBJ2-7; tentatively, D is TRBD1 or TRBD2 (5 bases each). The CDR3 runs to 22 residues. Trimming cost V 9 bases and J 4 bases, with 43 bases left between them. This chain's CDR3 is CARFPLGPRDRHSSGPPYEQYV. The CDR3 bases are TGTGCCAGATTTCCGCTTGGCCCCCGGGACCGTCACTCCTCGGGGCCCCCGTACGAGCAGTACGTC.

V gene TRBV7-3 combines with J gene TRBJ2-1; D gene ambiguous. Trimming removed 2 bases from V and 9 bases from J, with 8 bases in between. The CDR3 runs 12 residues. Germline CDR1 is SGHTA and CDR2 is FQGTGA. The CDR3 region is CASSLDNTEQFF. In DNA, the CDR3 is TGTGCCAGCAGCTTAGATAATACTGAGCAGTTCTTC.

This clonotype was observed many times. The V call is TRBV5-1, the J call TRBJ1-1; D is undetermined. The CDR3 is 12 residues long. Germline CDR1 reads SGHRS; CDR2 reads YFSETQ. Trimming stripped 7 bases from V and 0 bases from J, with 7 bases between. The CDR3 here is CASVGMNTEAFF. CDR3 bases: TGCGCCAGCGTGGGCATGAACACTGAAGCTTTCTTT.

This clonotype has only a few counts. The chain is built from TRBV2 and TRBJ1-5; D is unresolved. This CDR3 is 15 amino acids long. V was pared by 7 bases and J by 2 bases, with 15 bases between. CDR1 and CDR2 (germline): SNHLY, FYNNEI. The CDR3 region has the DNA TGTGCCAGCAAGCTGGGGTCGACCCGCAATCAGCCCCAGCATTTT. Protein sequence: CASKLGSTRNQPQHF.

V usage is TRBV5-6 and J usage is TRBJ1-1; D gene uncertain. CDR1 and CDR2 (germline): SGHDT, YYEEEE. This CDR3 comprises 15 residues. V dropped 3 bases and J dropped 1 base, with 13 bases sitting between them. Here the CDR3 DNA reads TGTGCCAGCAGCTCTGTTGGTTGGGGGAACACTGAAGCTTTCTTT. This encodes CASSSVGWGNTEAFF.

This clonotype was observed a handful of times. This sequence joins TRBV6-5 and TRBJ2-2; TRBD2 might be the D (6 bases). The CDR3 is 15 residues long. V lost 5 bases and J lost 5, with 15 bases in between. The germline V gene has CDR1 MNHEY and CDR2 SVGAGI. The CDR3 DNA reads TGTGCCAGCAGTCCCCAGGGAGGAGTGACCGGGGAGCTGTTTTTT. Amino acids: CASSPQGGVTGELFF.

This clonotype appeared many times. This chain links TRBV27 with TRBJ1-2; D not certain. Trimming removed 4 bases from V and 5 bases from J, with 8 bases in between. The length of the CDR3 is 12 residues. Germline CDR1 and CDR2: MNHEY and SMNVEV (reference sequence). For the CDR3, the DNA is TGTGCCAGCAGTTCGCCAGGTTATGGCTACACCTTC. This sequence encodes CASSSPGYGYTF.

This clonotype was picked up a small number of times. The chain uses TRBV28 and TRBJ2-1, with D maybe TRBD1 (6 bases). This CDR3 contains 17 residues. Germline loops: CDR1 MDHEN, CDR2 SYDVKM. Between the trimmed V and J ends, which lost 5 bases and 0 bases, there was a span of 17 bases. CDR3 nucleotides: TGTGCCAGCAGTCCTTGGTCCGGGACAAGCTCCTACAATGAGCAGTTCTTC. Residues: CASSPWSGTSSYNEQFF.

This clonotype appeared many times. The rearrangement links TRBV7-2 to TRBJ1-1; TRBD1 might be the D (6 bases). Looked up from germline, CDR1 is SGHTA and CDR2 is FQGNSA. Trimming removed 3 bases at V and 0 bases at J, with 20 bases between. The length of the CDR3 is 18 residues. The CDR3 loop is CASSLWGLWDMVNTEAFF. The CDR3, as DNA: TGTGCCAGCAGCTTGTGGGGACTATGGGACATGGTGAACACTGAAGCTTTCTTT.

The chain joins TRBV7-9 to TRBJ1-6; D gene unclear. CDR1 and CDR2 (germline): SEHNR, FQNEAQ (reference sequence). The V and J ends lost 1 base and 5 bases respectively, with 6 bases between them. There are 14 residues in the CDR3. CDR3 nucleotides: TGTGCCAGCAGCTTAGGTGTCGATAATTCACCCCTCCACTTT. The encoded protein is CASSLGVDNSPLHF.

This clonotype was detected ten times or more. The chain joins TRBV6-5 to TRBJ2-1; 8 bases are shared with TRBD2. J gave up 8 bases and V 2 bases, and 8 bases lay outside the gene matches. Germline values: CDR1 MNHEY, CDR2 SVGAGI. CDR3 length: 15 residues. In DNA form, the CDR3 reads TGTGCCAGCAGTTACGCCCAGCGGGGGCGGGATGAGCAGTTCTTC. As protein: CASSYAQRGRDEQFF.

In its sample, this clonotype was seen many times. This chain links TRBV5-1 with TRBJ2-5, with unresolved D. In germline, CDR1 is SGHRS, CDR2 YFSETQ. V was pared by 0 bases and J by 2 bases, with 8 bases between. The CDR3 has 14 residues. CDR3 in amino acids: CASSLGVQQETQYF. The DNA of the CDR3 is TGCGCCAGCAGCTTGGGGGTCCAACAAGAGACCCAGTACTTC.

A few counts support this clonotype. The gene calls are TRBV29-1 and TRBJ2-7, with D hard to call. The CDR3 is made up of 12 amino acids. V was cut by 4 bases and J by 3 bases, with 10 bases left in between. Germline V gives CDR1 SQVTM, CDR2 ANQGSEA. CDR3 coding DNA: TGCAGCGTTGTTCTAGACCGCTACGAGCAGTACTTC. Its translation is CSVVLDRYEQYF.

This clonotype was counted only a few times. The J gene is TRBJ2-3, the V gene TRBV7-6; TRBD1 aligns across 7 bases. V was pared by 4 bases and J by 4 bases, with 5 bases of the junction left unmatched. CDR3 length: 14 residues. Germline V gene sequence: CDR1 SGHVS, CDR2 FNYEAQ. CDR3 in DNA: TGTGCCAGCAGCTCGGGAACAGGGGCAGATACGCAGTATTTT. Its translation is CASSSGTGADTQYF.

Many counts were recorded for this clonotype. The rearrangement joins TRBV7-2 to TRBJ2-6; no reliable D call. The CDR3 totals 16 residues. V was trimmed by 4 bases and J by 1 base, leaving 11 bases between them. Germline assignment: CDR1 SGHTA and CDR2 FQGNSA. The CDR3 bases are TGTGCCAGCAGCTACGGACCGAAGTCTGGGGCCAACGTCCTGACTTTC. Protein sequence: CASSYGPKSGANVLTF.

This clonotype has a count of ten or more. The J gene is TRBJ2-4, the V gene TRBV6-5; possibly TRBD1 or TRBD2 for D (5 bases each). CDR3 length: 16 amino acids. The germline gives CDR1 MNHEY, CDR2 SVGAGI. Trimming shortened V by 3 bases and J by 1 base, and 13 bases separated the two germline ends. Here the CDR3 DNA reads TGTGCCAGCAGTTATCAAGTCGGGGACGCCAAAAACATTCAGTACTTC. Its protein is CASSYQVGDAKNIQYF.

The chain links TRBV29-1 to TRBJ1-5, with 9 positions matching TRBD1. CDR1 SQVTM and CDR2 ANQGSEA come from the germline V gene. With V trimmed by 4 bases and J by 10 bases, 11 bases remained unmatched. This CDR3 region has 14 residues. The CDR3 DNA sequence: TGCAGCGTTGCAACCGGGACAGGGTCGTTCCCCCAGCATTTT. Its protein is CSVATGTGSFPQHF.

This clonotype was seen more than once but under ten times. The chain is built from TRBV6-6 and TRBJ1-5; perhaps TRBD1 as D (5 bases). The ends were cut back, 2 bases at V and 6 bases at J, with 8 bases in the middle. From germline, CDR1 is MNHNY and CDR2 SVGAGI (reference sequence). The CDR3 runs to 13 residues. The CDR3 DNA reads as TGTGCCAGCAGTTACGTCGGGGCTCAGCCCCAGCATTTT. It translates to CASSYVGAQPQHF.